This T cell receptor beta chain was found in a study of blood T cell repertoires in COVID-19. Across the whole study: Spain, Italy and the United States supplied samples that represented acute and convalescent COVID-19.

The CDR3 runs 16 residues. The V gene's germline CDR1 is SNHLY and CDR2 FYNNEI. The ends lost 5 bases at V and 5 bases at J; junction bases unmatched: 7. The sample holds a few counts of this clone. Original data processing: Amplification from reference gene primers served as the basis for estimated nucleated cell counts. Method: immunoSEQ multiplex PCR; TCRdb's copy keeps in-frame clones and lacks some. V and J calls and clone size are those listed in that table; D and trimming were worked out from the DNA. The sample yields 200,000 to 300,000 clones, approximately 80% seen once. The clonotype was recovered from a woman aged 80 or over with acute or convalescent COVID-19. Sequencing input: peripheral blood. The chain carries TRBV2 and TRBJ2-2, with 11 bases matching TRBD2. Here the CDR3 reads CASSFQLAGVTGELFF. The DNA of the CDR3 is TGTGCCAGCAGTTTCCAACTAGCGGGGGTAACCGGGGAGCTGTTTTTT. The variable domain in full, with the rest retrieved from reference TRBV2 and TRBJ2-2, is EPEVTQTPSHQVTQMGQEVILRCVPISNHLYFYWYRQILGQKVEFLVSFYNNEISEKSEIFDDQFSVERPDGSNFTLKIRSTKLEDSAMYFCASSFQLAGVTGELFFGEGSRLTVL.